This T cell receptor (beta chain) was identified in a study of T cell clusters in autoimmune cytopenias. Study at large: TRB sequencing had a median 51,575 reads and 2,000 to 3,000 distinct clonotypes per sample.

Regarding the study as a whole: The T cell clusters came from computational analysis alone and lack functional validation. Clustering suggested that physiological T cell clusters were missing in primary autoimmune cytopenia patients. No cluster-lack signature appeared between secondary cytopenia and chronic lymphocytic leukemia patients, apparently due to lymphoma masking.

CDR3 length: 15 amino acids. Germline V CDR1 and CDR2: LNHDA, SQIVND (reference sequence). This clonotype ranks as large in terms of frequency. The antigen is unknown. Multiplex touch-down PCR amplified TRB using TRB-A and TRB-B pools in one tube. For each CDR3 protein, TCRdb gives one entry from its re-call of the multiplex PCR reads, without DNA. The sample totals some 2,200 distinct CDR3 sequences. Tens of thousands of genome equivalents of blood DNA were amplified for TRB. Sequences were obtained from peripheral blood. The J gene is TRBJ1-4, the V gene TRBV19; TCRdb picks TRBD1, but there is no DNA to check that call. This clonotype was obtained from a human donor with an autoimmune cytopenia or autoimmune hepatitis (not recorded which). The CDR3 sequence: CASSIGVGGREKLFF.